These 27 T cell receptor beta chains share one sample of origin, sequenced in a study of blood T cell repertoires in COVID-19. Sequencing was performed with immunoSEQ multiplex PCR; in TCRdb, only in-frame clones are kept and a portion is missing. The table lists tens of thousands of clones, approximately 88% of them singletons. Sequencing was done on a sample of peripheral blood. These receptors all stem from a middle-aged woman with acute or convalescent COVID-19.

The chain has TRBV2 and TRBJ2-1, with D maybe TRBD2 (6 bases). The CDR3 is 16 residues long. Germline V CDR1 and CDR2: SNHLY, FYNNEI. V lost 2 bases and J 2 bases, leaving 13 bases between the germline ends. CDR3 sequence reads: CASSESVGGPYNEQFF. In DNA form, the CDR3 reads TGTGCCAGCAGTGAATCTGTGGGAGGCCCCTACAATGAGCAGTTCTTC.

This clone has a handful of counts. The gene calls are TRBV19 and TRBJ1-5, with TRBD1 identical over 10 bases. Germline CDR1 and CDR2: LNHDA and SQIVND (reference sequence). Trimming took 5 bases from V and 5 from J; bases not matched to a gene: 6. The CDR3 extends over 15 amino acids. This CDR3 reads CASSGRTGGYQPQHF. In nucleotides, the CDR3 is TGTGCCAGTAGTGGTCGGACAGGGGGTTATCAGCCCCAGCATTTT.

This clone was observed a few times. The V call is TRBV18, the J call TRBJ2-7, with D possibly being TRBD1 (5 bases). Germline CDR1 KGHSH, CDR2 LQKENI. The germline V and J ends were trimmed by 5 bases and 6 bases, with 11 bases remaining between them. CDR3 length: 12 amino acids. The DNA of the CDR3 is TGTGCCAGCTCAGCTAAGGGGCTCGAGCAGTACTTC. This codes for CASSAKGLEQYF. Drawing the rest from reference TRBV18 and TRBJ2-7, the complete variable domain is NAGVMQNPRHLVRRRGQEARLRCSPMKGHSHVYWYRQLPEEGLKFMVYLQKENIIDESGMPKERFSAEFPKEGPSILRIQQVVRGDSAAYFCASSAKGLEQYFGPGTRLTVT.

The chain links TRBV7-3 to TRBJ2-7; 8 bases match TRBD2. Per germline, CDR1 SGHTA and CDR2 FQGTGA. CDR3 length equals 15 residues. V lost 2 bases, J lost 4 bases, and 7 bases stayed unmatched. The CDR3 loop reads CASSLEGSGIYEQYF. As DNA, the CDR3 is TGTGCCAGCAGCTTAGAGGGTAGCGGGATTTACGAGCAGTACTTC.

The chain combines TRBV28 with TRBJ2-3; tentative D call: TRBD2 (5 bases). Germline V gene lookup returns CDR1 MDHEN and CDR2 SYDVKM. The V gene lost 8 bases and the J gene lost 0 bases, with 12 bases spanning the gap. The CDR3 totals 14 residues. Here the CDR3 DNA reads TGTGCCAGCGGCCGGGGTCGTAGCACAGATACGCAGTATTTT. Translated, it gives CASGRGRSTDTQYF. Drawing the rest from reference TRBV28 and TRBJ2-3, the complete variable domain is DVKVTQSSRYLVKRTGEKVFLECVQDMDHENMFWYRQDPGLGLRLIYFSYDVKMKEKGDIPEGYSVSREKKERFSLILESASTNQTSMYLCASGRGRSTDTQYFGPGTRLTVL.

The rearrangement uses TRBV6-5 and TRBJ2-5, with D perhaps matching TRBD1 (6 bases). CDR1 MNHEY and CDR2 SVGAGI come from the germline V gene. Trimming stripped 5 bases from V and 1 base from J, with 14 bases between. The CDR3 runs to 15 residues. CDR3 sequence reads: CASSPGAGVQETQYF. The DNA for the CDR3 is TGTGCCAGCAGTCCTGGGGCAGGGGTCCAAGAGACCCAGTACTTC.

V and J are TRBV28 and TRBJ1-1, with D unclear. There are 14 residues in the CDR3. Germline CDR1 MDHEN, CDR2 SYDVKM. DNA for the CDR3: TGTCGCAGCAGCGAGGAGGGTCAGCGCACTGAAGCTTTCTTT. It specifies CRSSEEGQRTEAFF. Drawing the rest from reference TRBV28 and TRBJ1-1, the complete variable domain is DVKVTQSSRYLVKRTGEKVFLECVQDMDHENMFWYRQDPGLGLRLIYFSYDVKMKEKGDIPEGYSVSREKKERFSLILESASTNQTSMYLCRSSEEGQRTEAFFGQGTRLTVV.

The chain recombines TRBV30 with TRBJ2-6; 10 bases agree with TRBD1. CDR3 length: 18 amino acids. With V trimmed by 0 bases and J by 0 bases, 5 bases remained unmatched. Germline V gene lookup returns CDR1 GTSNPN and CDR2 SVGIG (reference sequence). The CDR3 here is CAWSVRDRGSSGANVLTF. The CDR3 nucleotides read TGTGCCTGGAGTGTAAGGGACAGGGGTTCCTCTGGGGCCAACGTCCTGACTTTC.

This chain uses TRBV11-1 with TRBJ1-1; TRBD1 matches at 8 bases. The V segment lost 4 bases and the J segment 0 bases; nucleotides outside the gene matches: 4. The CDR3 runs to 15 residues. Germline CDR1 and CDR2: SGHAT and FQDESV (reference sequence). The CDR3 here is CASSSMTGVNTEAFF. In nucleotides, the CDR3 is TGTGCCAGCAGCTCAATGACAGGGGTGAACACTGAAGCTTTCTTT.

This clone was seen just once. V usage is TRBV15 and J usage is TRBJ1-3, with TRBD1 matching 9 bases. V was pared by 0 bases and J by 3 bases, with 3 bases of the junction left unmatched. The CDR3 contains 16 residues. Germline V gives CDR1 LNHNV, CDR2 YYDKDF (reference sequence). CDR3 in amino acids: CATSRETGGNGNTIYF. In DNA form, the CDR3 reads TGTGCCACCAGCAGAGAAACAGGGGGCAATGGAAACACCATATATTTT.

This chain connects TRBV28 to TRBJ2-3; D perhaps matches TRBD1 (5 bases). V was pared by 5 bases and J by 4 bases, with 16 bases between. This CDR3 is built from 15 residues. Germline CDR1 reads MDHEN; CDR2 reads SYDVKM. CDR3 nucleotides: TGTGCCAGCAGTGTCACAGGAGTAGGGGCAGATACGCAGTATTTT. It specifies CASSVTGVGADTQYF.

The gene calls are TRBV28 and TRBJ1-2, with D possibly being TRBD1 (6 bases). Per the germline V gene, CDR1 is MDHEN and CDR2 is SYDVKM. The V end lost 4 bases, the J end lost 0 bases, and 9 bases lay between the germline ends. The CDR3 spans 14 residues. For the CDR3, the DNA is TGTGCCAGCAGTTCGCAGGGGTCTAACTATGGCTACACCTTC. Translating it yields CASSSQGSNYGYTF.

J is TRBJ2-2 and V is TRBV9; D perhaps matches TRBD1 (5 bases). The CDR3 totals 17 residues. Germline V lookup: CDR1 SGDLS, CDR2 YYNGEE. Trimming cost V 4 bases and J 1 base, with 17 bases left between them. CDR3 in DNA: TGTGCCAGCAGCCCAAAAGGGGATGGCGGGAACACCGGGGAGCTGTTTTTT. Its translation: CASSPKGDGGNTGELFF.

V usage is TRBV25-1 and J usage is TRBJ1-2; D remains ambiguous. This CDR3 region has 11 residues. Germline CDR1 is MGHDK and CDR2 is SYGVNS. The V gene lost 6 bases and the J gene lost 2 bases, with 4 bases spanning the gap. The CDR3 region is CASSRNYGYTF. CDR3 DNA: TGTGCCAGCAGCCGGAACTATGGCTACACCTTC.

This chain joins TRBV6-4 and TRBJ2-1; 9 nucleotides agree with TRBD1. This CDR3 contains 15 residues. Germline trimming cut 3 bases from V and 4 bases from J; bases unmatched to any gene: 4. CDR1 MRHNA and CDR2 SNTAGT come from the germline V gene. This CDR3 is CASSEPGQGYNEQFF. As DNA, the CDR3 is TGTGCCAGCAGTGAACCGGGACAGGGATACAATGAGCAGTTCTTC.

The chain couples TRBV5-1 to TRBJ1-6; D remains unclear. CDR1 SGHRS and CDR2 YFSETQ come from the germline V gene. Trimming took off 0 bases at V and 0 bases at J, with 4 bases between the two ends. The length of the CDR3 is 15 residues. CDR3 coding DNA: TGCGCCAGCAGCTTGGCCAACTCCTATAATTCACCCCTCCACTTT. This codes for CASSLANSYNSPLHF.

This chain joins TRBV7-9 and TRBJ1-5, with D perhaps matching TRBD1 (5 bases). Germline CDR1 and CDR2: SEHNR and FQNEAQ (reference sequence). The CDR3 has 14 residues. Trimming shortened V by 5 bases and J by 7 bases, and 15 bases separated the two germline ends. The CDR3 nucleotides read TGTGCCAGCAGCCTCTCCGGGGGACTACAGCCCCAGCATTTT. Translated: CASSLSGGLQPQHF.

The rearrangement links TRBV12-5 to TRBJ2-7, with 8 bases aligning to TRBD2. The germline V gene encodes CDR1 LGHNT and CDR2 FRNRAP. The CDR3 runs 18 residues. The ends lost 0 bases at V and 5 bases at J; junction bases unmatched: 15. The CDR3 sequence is CASGLVYGAGTRANEQYF. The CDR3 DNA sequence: TGTGCTAGTGGTTTGGTATATGGTGCCGGGACTAGAGCTAACGAGCAGTACTTC.

The DNA of the CDR3 is TGTGCCAGCAGCGTAAGGCCGGGACAGGGCACTTCTAACTATGGCTACACCTTC. This codes for CASSVRPGQGTSNYGYTF. The chain couples TRBV9 to TRBJ1-2, with 9 nucleotides matching TRBD1. The CDR3 extends over 18 amino acids. Germline CDR1 reads SGDLS; CDR2 reads YYNGEE. Trimming removed 1 base from V and 0 bases from J; junction bases left unmatched: 10.

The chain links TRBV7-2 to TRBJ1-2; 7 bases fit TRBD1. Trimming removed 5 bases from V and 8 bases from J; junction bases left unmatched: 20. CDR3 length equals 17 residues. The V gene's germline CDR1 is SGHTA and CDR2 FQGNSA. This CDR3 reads CASSNRFPGQDGAGYTF. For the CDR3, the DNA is TGTGCCAGCAGCAATAGGTTCCCCGGACAGGATGGGGCCGGCTACACCTTC.

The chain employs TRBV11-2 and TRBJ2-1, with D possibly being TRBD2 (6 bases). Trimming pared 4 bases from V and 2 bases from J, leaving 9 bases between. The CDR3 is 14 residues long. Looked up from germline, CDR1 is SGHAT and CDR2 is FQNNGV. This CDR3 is CASSWAGPYNEQFF. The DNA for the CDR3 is TGTGCCAGCAGCTGGGCGGGACCCTACAATGAGCAGTTCTTC.

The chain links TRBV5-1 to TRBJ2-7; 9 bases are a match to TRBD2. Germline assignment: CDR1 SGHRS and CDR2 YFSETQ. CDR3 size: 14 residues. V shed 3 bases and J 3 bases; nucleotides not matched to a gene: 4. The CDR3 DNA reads TGCGCCAGCAGCTGGGGACTAGCCAACTACGAGCAGTACTTC. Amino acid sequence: CASSWGLANYEQYF.

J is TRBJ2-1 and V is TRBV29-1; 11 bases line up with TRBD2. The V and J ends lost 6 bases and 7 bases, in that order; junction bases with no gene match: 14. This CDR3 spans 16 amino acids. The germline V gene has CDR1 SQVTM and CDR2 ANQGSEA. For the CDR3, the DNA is TGCAGCGTCGGGGGACCTCCGGGACTAGCGGCTAATGAGCAGTTCTTC. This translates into CSVGGPPGLAANEQFF.

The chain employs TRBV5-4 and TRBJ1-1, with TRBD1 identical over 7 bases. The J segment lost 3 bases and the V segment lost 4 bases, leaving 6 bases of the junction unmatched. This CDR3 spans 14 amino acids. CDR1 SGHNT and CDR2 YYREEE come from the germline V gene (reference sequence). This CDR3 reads CASSVGQSHTEAFF. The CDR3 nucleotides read TGTGCCAGCAGCGTGGGACAGTCCCACACTGAAGCTTTCTTT. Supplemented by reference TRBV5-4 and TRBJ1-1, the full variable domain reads ETGVTQSPTHLIKTRGQQVTLRCSSQSGHNTVSWYQQALGQGPQFIFQYYREEENGRGNFPPRFSGLQFPNYSSELNVNALELDDSALYLCASSVGQSHTEAFFGQGTRLTVV.

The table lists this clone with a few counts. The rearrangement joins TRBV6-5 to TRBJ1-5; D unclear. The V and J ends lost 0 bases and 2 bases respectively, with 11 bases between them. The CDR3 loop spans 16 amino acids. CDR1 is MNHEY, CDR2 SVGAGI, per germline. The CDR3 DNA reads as TGTGCCAGCAGTTACTCGGCCCCGAGGGGCAATCAGCCCCAGCATTTT. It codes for CASSYSAPRGNQPQHF.

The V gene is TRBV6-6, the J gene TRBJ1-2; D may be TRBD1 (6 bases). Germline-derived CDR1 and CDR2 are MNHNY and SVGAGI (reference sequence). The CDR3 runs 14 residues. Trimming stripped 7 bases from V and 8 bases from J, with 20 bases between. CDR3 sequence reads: CASTSATGQWGYTF. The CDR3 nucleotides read TGTGCCAGCACCTCCGCAACAGGGCAGTGGGGCTACACCTTC.

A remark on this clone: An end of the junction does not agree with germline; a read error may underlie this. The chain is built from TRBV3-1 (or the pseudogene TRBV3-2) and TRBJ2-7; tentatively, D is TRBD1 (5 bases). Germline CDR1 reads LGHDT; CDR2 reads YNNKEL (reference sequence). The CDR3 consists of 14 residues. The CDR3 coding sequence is TGTGCCAACAGCCAAGATACAGGTCCGTCCGAGCAGTACTTC. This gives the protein CANSQDTGPSEQYF.